This TCR beta chain was observed in a study of OX40 agonist ivuxolimab in advanced cancers. The method was immunoSEQ multiplex PCR; TCRdb's version includes in-frame clones alone and lacks a portion of them. This table holds under 85,000 clones, nearly 95% found once. Of note for this clone: Its matching antigen is unknown.

Study-level results: At 0.1 to 3.0 mg/kg and by week 6, CD4+ and CD8+ T cells in the blood had expanded clonally. Average numbers of expanded clones were greater in CD8+ T cells than in CD4+.

Patients were excluded for autoimmune disease history or systemic immunosuppression. CDR3 length equals 14 residues. The V gene is TRBV21-1, the J gene TRBJ1-2. TRBV21-1 is a documented pseudogene. The sequencing used CD4+ or CD8+ T cells sorted from blood, collected in a trial of the OX40 agonist ivuxolimab. The source is an adult with an advanced solid tumor such as melanoma, head and neck, liver or kidney cancer. The CDR3 loop reads CASLQTGQPYGYTF. The CDR3 DNA reads TGTGCCAGCCTACAGACGGGCCAACCCTATGGCTACACCTTC.